Below, one T cell receptor beta chain is given with its context. The data belong to a study of blood T cell repertoires in COVID-19. About the research overall: Italy, Spain and the United States were the sources of the convalescent and acute COVID-19 samples. The cDNA or gDNA used as material had been derived from T cells, B-cell-depleted T cells, or PBMCs.

Cohorts were based on clinical histories the participants reported. The CDR3 is made up of 11 amino acids. Per the germline V gene, CDR1 is LNHDA and CDR2 is SQIVND (reference sequence). Trimming took 10 bases from V and 5 from J, leaving 9 bases between them. Sequenced by immunoSEQ multiplex PCR; TCRdb stores in-frame clones only, minus some. The table lists about 270,000 clones, about 90% of them singletons. The chain uses TRBV19 and TRBJ2-1; tentative D call: TRBD1 (5 bases). The receptor's source is a woman aged 30 to 39 with acute COVID-19. The material sequenced was PBMCs or T cells enriched from blood (not recorded which). DNA of the CDR3: TGTGCCACCGACAGAGACAATGAGCAGTTCTTC. Residues: CATDRDNEQFF.